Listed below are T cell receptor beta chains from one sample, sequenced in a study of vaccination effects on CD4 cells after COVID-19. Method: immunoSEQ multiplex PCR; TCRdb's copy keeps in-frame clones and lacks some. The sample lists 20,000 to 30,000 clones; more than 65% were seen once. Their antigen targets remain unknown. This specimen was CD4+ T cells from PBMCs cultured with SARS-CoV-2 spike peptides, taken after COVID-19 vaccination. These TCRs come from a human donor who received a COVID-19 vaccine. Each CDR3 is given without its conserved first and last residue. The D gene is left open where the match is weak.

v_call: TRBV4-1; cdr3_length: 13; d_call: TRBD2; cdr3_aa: ASSLKRGAQETQY
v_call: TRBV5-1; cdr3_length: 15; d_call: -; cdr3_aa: ASTKGTSNSGANVLT
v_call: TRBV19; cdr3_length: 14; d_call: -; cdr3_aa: ASSDAGGRFGNTIY
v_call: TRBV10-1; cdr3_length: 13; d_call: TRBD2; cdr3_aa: ASSEYRLALLMQF
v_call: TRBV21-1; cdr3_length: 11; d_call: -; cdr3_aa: ASTQGERTEAF
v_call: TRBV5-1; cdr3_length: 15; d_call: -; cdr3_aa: ASSLAGSGRYTDTQY
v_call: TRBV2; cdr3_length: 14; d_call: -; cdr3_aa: ASSEWLSSYNSPLH
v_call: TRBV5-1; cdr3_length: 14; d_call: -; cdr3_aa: ASSPYASASTDTQY
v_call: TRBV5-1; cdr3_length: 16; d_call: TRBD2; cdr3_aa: ASSFGSRTGLSKETQY
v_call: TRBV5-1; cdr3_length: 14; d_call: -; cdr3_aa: ASSWVGQSRGETQY
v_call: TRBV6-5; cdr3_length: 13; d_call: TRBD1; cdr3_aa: ASSGTGETLYEQY
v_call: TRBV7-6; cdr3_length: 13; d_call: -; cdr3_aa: ASSLGPSSGNTIY
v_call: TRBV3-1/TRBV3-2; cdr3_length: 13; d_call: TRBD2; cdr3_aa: ASSPLAGGRSEQY
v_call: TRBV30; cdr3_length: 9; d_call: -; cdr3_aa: ALSRAPEAF
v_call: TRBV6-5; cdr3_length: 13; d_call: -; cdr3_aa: ASSYSTDRDTEAF
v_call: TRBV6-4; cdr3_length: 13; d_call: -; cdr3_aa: ASSAGSGLGSPLH
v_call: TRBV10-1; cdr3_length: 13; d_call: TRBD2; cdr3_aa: ASSGGTSGKETQY
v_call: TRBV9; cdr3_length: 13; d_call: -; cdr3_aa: ASSVGTVGQETQY
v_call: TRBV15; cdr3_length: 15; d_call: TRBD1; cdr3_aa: ATSSGKGTGVGEKLF
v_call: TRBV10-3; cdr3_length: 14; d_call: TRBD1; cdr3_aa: AIRADRGRTNEKLF
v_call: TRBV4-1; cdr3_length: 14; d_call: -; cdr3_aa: ASSQASVQMGTEAF
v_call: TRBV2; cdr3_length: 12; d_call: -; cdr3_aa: ASSESPGNQPQH
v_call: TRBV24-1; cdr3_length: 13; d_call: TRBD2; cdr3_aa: ATSSSGSRAGELF
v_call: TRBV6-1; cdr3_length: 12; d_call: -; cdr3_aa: ASSEAGARQPQH
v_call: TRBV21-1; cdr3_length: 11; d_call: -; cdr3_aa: ASSKGEGETQY
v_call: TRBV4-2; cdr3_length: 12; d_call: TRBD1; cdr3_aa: ASSARQGMDGYT
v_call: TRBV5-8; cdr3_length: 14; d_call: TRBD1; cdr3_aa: ASSYRQGAGNTEAF
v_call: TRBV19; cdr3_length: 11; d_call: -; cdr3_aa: ASSIGGNYEQY
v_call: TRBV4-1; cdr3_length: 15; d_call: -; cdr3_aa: ASSQGGAGPVRQPQH
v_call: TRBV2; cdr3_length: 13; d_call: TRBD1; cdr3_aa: ASGQGSSGANVLT
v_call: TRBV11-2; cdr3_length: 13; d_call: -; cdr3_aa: ASSPGGTSTDTQY
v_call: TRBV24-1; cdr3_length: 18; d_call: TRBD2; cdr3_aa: ATSDLRGLAGAFTLYEQF
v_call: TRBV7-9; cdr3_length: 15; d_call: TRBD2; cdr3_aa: ASSFLRTSGSTYEQY
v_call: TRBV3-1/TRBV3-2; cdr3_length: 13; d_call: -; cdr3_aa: ASSPSGGVYNEQF
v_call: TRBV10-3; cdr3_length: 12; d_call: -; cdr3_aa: AISEAEGVHEQF
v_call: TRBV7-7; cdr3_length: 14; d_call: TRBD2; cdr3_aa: ASSSSSGLDTGELF
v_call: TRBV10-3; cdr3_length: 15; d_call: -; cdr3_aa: AISEAFGGETINEQF
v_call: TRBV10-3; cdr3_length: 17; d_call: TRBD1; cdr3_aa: AISEDKIPRQGILSGYT
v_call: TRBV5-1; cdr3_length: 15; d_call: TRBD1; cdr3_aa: ASSWDRARGTNNEQF
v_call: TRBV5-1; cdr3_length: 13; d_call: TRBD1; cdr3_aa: ASSWTGDATDTQY
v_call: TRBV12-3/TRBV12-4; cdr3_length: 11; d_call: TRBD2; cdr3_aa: ASSGGTSGRKY
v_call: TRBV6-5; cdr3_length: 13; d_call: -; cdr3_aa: ASSPDGSGANVLT
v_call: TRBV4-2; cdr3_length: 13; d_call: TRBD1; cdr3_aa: ASSQDWRGGIEAF
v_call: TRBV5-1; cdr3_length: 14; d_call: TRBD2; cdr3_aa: ASSPRGSGTTGELF
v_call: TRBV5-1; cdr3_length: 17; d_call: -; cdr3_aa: ASSPSGPDQRSYNSPLH
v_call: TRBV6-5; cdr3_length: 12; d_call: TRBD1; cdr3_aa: ASSYQQGAGGYT
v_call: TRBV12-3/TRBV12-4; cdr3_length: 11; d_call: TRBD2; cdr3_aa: ASSLLAGDTQY
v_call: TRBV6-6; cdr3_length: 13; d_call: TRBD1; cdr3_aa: ASSYLAGGVNGYT
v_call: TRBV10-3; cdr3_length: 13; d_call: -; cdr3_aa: AISESGGRHNEQF
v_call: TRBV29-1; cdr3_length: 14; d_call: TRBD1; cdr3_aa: SVEDTDGTGDEKLF
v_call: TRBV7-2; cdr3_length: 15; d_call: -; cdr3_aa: ASSLAYPGAYQETQY
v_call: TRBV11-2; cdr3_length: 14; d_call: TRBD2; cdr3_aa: ASSIAGTSGWAEQF
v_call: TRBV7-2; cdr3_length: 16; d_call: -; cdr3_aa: ASSLESTIGIGRVEAF
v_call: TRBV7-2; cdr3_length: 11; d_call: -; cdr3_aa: ASRRPLYTEAF
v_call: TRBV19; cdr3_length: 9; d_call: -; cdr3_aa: ASSAVFGYT
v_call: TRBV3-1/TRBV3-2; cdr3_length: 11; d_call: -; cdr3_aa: ASSQAGSNEQF
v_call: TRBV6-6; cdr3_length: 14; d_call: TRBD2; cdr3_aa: ASSYRAGATADTQY
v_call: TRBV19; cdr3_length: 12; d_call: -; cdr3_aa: ASRLGTMNTEAF
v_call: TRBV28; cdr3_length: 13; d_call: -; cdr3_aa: ASSPPGTTGNTIY
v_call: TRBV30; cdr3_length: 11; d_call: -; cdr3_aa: AWRGGWDYGYT